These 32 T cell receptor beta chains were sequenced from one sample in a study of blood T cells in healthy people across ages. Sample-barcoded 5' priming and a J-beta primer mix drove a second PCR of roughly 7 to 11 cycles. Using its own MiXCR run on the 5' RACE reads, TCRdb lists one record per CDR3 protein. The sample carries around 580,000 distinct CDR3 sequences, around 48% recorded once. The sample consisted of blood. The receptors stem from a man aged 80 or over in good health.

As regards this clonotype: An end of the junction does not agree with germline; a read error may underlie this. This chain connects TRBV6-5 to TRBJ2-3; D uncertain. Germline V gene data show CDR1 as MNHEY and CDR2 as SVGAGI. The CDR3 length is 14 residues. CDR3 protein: CASAAGRRPDTQYF. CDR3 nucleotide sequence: TGCGCCAGCGCCGCTGGTAGGCGGCCAGATACGCAGTATTTT.

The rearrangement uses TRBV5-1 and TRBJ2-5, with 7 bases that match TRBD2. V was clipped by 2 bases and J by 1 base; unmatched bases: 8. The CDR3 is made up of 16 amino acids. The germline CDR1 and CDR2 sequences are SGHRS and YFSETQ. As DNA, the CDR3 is TGCGCCAGCAGCTTACTAGCGAGAGAACTCCAAGAGACCCAGTACTTC. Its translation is CASSLLARELQETQYF.

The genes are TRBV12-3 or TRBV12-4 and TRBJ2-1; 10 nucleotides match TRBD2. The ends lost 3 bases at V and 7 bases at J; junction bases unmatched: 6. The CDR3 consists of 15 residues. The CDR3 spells CASSFSGTSVNEQFF. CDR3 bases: TGTGCCAGCAGTTTTTCCGGGACTAGCGTAAATGAGCAGTTCTTC.

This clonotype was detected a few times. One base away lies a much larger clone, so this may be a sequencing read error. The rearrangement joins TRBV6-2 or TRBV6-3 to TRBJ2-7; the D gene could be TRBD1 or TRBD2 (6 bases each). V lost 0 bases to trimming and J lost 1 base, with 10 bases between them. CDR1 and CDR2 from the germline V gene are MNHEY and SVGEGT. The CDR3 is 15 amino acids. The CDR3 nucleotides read TGTGCCAGCAGTTACTCGGGGGGCGGGTCCTACGAGCAGTACTTC. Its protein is CASSYSGGGSYEQYF.

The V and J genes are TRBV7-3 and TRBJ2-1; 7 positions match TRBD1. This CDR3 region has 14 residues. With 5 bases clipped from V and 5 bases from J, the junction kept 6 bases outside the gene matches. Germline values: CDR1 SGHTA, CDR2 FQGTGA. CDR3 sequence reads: CASSLGGVDNEQFF. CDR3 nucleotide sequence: TGTGCCAGCAGCCTAGGGGGCGTCGACAATGAGCAGTTCTTC.

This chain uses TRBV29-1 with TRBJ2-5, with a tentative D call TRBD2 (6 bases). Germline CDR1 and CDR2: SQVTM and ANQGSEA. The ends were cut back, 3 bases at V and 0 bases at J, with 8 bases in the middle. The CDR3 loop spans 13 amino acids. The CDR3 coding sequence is TGCAGCGTTGACCGGGAGTACCAAGAGACCCAGTACTTC. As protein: CSVDREYQETQYF.

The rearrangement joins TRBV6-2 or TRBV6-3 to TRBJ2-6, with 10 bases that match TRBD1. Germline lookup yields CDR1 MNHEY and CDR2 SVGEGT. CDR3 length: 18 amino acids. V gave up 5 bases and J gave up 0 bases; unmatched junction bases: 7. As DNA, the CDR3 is TGTGCCAGCAGTCCGGACAGGGGGAGAGTCTCTGGGGCCAACGTCCTGACTTTC. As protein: CASSPDRGRVSGANVLTF.

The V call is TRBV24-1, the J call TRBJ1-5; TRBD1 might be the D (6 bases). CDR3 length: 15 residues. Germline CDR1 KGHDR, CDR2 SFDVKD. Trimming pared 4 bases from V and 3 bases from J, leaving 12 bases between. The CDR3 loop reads CATSEGGQPNQPQHF. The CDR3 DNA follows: TGTGCCACCAGTGAGGGAGGACAGCCCAATCAGCCCCAGCATTTT.

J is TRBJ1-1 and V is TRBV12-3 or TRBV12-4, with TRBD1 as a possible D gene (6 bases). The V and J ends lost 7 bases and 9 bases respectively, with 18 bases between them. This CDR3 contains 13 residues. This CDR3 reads CASNTGLIQKAFF. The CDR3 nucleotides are TGTGCCAGCAACACAGGGTTGATACAAAAAGCTTTCTTT.

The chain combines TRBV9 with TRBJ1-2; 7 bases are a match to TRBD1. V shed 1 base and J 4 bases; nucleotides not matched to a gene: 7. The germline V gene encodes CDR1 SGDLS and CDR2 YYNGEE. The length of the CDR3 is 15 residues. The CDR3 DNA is TGTGCCAGCAGCGTAACGGGACAGCGCCTCTATGGCTACACCTTC. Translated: CASSVTGQRLYGYTF.

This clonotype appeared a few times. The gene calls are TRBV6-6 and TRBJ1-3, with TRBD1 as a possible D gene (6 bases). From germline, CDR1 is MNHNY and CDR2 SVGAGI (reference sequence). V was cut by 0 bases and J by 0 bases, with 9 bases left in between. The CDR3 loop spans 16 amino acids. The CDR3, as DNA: TGTGCCAGCAGTTACTCCTGGGACACCTCTGGAAACACCATATATTTT. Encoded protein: CASSYSWDTSGNTIYF.

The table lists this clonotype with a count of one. The CDR3 bases are TGTGCCAGCAGTTACTCGGGATCGGGGCAGGGGGGCACAGATACGCAGTATTTT. Its protein is CASSYSGSGQGGTDTQYF. The chain has TRBV6-5 and TRBJ2-3, with 7 bases identical to TRBD1. The junction had 10 bases not matched to a gene; V was cut back by 0 bases and J by 1 base. There are 18 residues in the CDR3. Looked up from germline, CDR1 is MNHEY and CDR2 is SVGAGI.

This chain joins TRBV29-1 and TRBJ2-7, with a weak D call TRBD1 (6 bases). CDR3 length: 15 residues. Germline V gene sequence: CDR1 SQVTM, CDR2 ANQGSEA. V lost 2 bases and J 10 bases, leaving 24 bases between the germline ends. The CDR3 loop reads CSVEMATRPLGAQYF. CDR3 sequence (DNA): TGCAGCGTTGAAATGGCGACGCGCCCTTTGGGGGCCCAGTACTTC.

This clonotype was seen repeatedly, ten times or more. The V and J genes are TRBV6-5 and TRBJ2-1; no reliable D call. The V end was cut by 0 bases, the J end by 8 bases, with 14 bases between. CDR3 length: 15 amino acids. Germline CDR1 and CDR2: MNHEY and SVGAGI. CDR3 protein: CASSYSHGVVDEQFF. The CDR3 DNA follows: TGTGCCAGCAGTTACTCCCATGGGGTTGTGGATGAGCAGTTCTTC.

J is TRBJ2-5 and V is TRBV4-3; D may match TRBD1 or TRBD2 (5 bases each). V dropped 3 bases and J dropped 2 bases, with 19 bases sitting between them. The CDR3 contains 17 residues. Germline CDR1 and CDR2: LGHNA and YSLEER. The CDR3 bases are TGCGCCAGCAGCCAGGTCCATCTGGGGACGACTCAAGAGACCCAGTACTTC. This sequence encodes CASSQVHLGTTQETQYF.

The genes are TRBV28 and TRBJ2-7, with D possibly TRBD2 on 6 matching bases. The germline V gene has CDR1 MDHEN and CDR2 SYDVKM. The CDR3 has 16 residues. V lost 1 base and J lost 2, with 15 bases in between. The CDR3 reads CASSLSGGSTAYEQYF. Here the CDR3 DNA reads TGTGCCAGCAGTTTATCTGGGGGGAGCACGGCCTACGAGCAGTACTTC.

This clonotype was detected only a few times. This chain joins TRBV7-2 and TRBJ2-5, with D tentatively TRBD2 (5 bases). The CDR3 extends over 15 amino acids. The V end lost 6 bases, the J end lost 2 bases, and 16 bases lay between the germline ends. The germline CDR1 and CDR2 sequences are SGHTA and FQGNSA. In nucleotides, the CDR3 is TGTGCCAGCAGGTATTCGGGAACCACACAAGAGACCCAGTACTTC. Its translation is CASRYSGTTQETQYF.

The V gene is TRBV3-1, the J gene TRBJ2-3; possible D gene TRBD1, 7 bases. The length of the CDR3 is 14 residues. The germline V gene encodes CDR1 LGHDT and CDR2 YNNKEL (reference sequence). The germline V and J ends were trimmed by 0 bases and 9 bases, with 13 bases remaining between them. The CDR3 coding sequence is TGTGCCAGCAGCCAAGAGGGCAGGGGGAGGACGCAGTATTTT. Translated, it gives CASSQEGRGRTQYF.

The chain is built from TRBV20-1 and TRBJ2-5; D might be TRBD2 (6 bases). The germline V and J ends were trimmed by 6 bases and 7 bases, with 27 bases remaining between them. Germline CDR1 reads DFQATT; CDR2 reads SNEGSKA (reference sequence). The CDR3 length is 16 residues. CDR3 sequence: CSARDSTTGDATTQYF. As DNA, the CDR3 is TGCAGTGCGAGGGACTCCACAACGGGAGATGCGACGACCCAGTACTTC.

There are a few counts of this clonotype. CDR3 in amino acids: CASSSYGRLAYEQYF. Written as DNA, the CDR3 is TGTGCCAGCAGCTCCTACGGACGGCTAGCCTACGAGCAGTACTTC. V gene TRBV5-6 combines with J gene TRBJ2-7; no reliable D call. Trimming removed 3 bases from V and 2 bases from J, with 15 bases in between. Looked up from germline, CDR1 is SGHDT and CDR2 is YYEEEE. The CDR3 extends over 15 amino acids. Supplemented by reference TRBV5-6 and TRBJ2-7, the full variable domain reads DAGVTQSPTHLIKTRGQQVTLRCSPKSGHDTVSWYQQALGQGPQFIFQYYEEEERQRGNFPDRFSGHQFPNYSSELNVNALLLGDSALYLCASSSYGRLAYEQYFGPGTRLTVT.

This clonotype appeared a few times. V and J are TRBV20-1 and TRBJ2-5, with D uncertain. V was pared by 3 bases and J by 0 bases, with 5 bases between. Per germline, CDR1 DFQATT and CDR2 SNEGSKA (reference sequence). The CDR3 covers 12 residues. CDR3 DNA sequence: TGCAGTGCTAGGACAAACCAAGAGACCCAGTACTTC. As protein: CSARTNQETQYF.

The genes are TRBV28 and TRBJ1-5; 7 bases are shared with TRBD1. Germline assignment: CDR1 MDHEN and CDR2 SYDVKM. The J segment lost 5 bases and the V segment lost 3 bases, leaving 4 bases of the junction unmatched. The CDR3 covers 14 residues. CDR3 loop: CASSFDREHQPQHF. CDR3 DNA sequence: TGTGCCAGCAGTTTTGACAGGGAGCATCAGCCCCAGCATTTT.

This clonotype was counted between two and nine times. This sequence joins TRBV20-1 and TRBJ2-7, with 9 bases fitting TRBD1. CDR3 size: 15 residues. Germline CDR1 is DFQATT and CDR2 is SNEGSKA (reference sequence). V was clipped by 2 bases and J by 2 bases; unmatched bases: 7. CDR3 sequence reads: CSARSPRQGAYEQYF. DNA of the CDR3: TGCAGTGCTAGATCCCCGAGACAGGGGGCCTACGAGCAGTACTTC.

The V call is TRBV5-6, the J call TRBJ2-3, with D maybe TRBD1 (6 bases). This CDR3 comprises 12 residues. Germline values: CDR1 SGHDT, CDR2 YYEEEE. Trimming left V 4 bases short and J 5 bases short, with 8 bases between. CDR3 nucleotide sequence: TGTGCCAGCAGCCCAGGGGAAGATACGCAGTATTTT. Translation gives CASSPGEDTQYF.

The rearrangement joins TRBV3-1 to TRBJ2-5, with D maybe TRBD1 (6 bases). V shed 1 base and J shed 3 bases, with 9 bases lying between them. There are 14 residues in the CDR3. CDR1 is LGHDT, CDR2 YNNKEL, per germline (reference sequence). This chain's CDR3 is CASSQAAGEETQYF. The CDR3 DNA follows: TGTGCCAGCAGCCAAGCCGCAGGGGAAGAGACCCAGTACTTC.

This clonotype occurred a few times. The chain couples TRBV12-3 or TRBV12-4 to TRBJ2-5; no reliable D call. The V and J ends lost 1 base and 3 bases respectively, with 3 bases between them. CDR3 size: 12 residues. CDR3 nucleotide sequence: TGTGCCAGCAGTTTAGAGGAAGAGACCCAGTACTTC. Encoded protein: CASSLEEETQYF.

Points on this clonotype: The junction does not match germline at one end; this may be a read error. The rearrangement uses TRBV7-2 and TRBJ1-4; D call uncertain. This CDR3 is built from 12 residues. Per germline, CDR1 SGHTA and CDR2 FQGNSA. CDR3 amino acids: CASSLALGKLSF. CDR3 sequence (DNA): TGTGCCAGCAGCTTGGCCTTGGGAAAACTGTCTTTT. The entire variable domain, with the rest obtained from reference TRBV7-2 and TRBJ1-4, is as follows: GAGVSQSPSNKVTEKGKDVELRCDPISGHTALYWYRQSLGQGLEFLIYFQGNSAPDKSGLPSDRFSAERTGGSVSTLTIQRTQQEDSAVYLCASSLALGKLSFGSGTQLSVL.

CDR3 sequence: CSAPGPEPYNEQFF. DNA for the CDR3: TGCAGTGCCCCAGGGCCAGAGCCCTACAATGAGCAGTTCTTC. The chain joins TRBV20-1 to TRBJ2-1; weak D call: TRBD1 (5 bases). The CDR3 spans 14 residues. Germline values: CDR1 DFQATT, CDR2 SNEGSKA (reference sequence). Trimming pared 6 bases from V and 2 bases from J, leaving 14 bases between.

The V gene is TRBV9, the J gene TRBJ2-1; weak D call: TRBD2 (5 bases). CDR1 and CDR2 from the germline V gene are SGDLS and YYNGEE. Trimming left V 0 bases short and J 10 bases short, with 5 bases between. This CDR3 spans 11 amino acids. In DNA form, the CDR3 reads TGTGCCAGCAGCGTAGAGCGGGAGCAGTTCTTC. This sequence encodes CASSVEREQFF.

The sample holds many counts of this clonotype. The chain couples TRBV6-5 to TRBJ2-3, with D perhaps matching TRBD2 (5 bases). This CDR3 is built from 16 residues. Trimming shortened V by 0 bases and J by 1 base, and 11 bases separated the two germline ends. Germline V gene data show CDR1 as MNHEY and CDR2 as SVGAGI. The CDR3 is CASSYSRGIGTDTQYF. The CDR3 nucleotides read TGTGCCAGCAGTTACTCGAGAGGGATAGGCACAGATACGCAGTATTTT.

The CDR3 sequence: CASNRDRGVSYGYTF. The CDR3, as DNA: TGTGCCAGCAACAGGGACAGGGGAGTTAGTTACGGCTACACCTTC. J is TRBJ1-2 and V is TRBV2, with 10 bases identical to TRBD1. Germline V gives CDR1 SNHLY, CDR2 FYNNEI. The CDR3 runs 15 residues. J gave up 8 bases and V 7 bases, and 13 bases lay outside the gene matches.

In nucleotides, the CDR3 is TGTGCCACCAGCAGGGGACTAGCCAACACCGGGGAGCTGTTTTTT. Translation: CATSRGLANTGELFF. The gene calls are TRBV15 and TRBJ2-2; TRBD2 agrees at 9 bases. After removal of 3 bases from V and 2 bases from J, the junction contained 1 base not matched to a gene. There are 15 residues in the CDR3. Germline lookup yields CDR1 LNHNV and CDR2 YYDKDF (reference sequence).